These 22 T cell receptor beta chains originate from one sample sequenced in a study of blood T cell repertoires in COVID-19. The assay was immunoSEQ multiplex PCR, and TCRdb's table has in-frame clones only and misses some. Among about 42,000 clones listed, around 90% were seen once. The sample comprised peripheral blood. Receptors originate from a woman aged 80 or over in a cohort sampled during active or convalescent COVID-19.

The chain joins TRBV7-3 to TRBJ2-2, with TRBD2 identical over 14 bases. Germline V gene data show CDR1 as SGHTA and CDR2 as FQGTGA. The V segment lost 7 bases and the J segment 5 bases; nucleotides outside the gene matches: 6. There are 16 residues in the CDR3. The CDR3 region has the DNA TGTGCCAGCACCCCGACTAGCGGGGGGGCAACCGGGGAGCTGTTTTTT. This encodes CASTPTSGGATGELFF.

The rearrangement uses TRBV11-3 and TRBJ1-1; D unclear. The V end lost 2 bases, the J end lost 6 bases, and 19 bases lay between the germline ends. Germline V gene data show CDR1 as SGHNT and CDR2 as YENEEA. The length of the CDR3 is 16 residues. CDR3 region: CASSLLSRGSGAEAFF. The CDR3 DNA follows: TGTGCCAGCAGCTTACTTAGTCGAGGTTCGGGAGCTGAAGCTTTCTTT.

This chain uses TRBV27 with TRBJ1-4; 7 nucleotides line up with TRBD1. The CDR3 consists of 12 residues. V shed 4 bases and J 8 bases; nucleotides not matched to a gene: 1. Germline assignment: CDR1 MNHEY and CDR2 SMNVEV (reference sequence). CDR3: CASSSGGEKLFF. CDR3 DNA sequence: TGTGCCAGCAGTTCAGGGGGGGAAAAACTGTTTTTT.

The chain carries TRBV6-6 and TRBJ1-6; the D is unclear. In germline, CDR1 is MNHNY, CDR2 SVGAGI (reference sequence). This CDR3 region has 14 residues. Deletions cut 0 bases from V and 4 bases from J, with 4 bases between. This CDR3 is CASSYSEYNSPLHF. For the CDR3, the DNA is TGTGCCAGCAGTTACTCCGAGTATAATTCACCCCTCCACTTT.

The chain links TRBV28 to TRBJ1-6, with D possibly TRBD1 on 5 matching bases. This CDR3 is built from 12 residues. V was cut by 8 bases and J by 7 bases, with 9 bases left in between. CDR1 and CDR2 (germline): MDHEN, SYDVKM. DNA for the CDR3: TGTGCCAGCGGGACTAGGAATTCACCCCTCCACTTT. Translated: CASGTRNSPLHF.

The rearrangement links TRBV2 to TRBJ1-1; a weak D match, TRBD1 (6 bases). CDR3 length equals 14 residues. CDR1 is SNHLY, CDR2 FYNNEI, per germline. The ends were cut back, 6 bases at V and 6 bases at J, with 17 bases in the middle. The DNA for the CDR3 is TGTGCCAGCAGATCCGGGACACAAATCGCTGAAGCTTTCTTT. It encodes CASRSGTQIAEAFF.

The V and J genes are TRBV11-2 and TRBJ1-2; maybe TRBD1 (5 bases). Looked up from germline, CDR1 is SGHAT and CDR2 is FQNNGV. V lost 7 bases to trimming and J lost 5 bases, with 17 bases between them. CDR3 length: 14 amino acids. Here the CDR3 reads CASTPGRGWYGYTF. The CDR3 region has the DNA TGTGCCAGCACCCCGGGTCGGGGGTGGTATGGCTACACCTTC.

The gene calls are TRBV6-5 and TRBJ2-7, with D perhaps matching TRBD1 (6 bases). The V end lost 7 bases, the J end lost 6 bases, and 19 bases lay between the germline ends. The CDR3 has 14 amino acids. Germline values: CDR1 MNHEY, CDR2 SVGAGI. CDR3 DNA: TGTGCCAGCACCGGTGGGGGCCTCTTAGCCGAGCAGTACTTC. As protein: CASTGGGLLAEQYF.

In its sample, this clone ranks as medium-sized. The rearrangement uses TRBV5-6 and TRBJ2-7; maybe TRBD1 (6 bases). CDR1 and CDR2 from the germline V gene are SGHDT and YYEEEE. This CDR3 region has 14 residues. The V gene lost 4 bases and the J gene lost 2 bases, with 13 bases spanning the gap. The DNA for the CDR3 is TGTGCCAGCAGCGGGGACAATTTGCCCTACGAGCAGTACTTC. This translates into CASSGDNLPYEQYF.

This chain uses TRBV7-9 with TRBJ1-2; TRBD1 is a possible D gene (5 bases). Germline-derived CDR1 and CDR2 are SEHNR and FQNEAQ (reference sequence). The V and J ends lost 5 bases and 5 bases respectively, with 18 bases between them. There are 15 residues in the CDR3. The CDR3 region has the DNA TGTGCCAGCAGCCAGGATGGGGGGACGAAATATGGCTACACCTTC. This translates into CASSQDGGTKYGYTF.

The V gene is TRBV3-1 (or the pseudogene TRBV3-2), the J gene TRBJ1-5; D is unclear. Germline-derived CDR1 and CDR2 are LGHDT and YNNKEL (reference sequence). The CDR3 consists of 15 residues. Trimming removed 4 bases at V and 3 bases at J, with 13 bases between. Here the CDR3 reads CASSPGWAINQPQHF. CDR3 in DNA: TGTGCCAGCAGCCCTGGGTGGGCGATCAATCAGCCCCAGCATTTT.

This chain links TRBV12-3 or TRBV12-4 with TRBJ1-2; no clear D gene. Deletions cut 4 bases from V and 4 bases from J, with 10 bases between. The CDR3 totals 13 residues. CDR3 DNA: TGTGCCAGCAGTTCGGCGGGTGTCTATGGCTACACCTTC. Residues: CASSSAGVYGYTF.

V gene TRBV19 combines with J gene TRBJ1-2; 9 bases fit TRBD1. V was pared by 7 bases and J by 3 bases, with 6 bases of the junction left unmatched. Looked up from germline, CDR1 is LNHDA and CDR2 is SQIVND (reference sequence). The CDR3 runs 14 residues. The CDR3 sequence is CASTRDRVDYGYTF. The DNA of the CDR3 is TGTGCCAGTACCCGGGACAGGGTTGACTATGGCTACACCTTC. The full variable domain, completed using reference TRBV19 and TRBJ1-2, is DGGITQSPKYLFRKEGQNVTLSCEQNLNHDAMYWYRQDPGQGLRLIYYSQIVNDFQKGDIAEGYSVSREKKESFPLTVTSAQKNPTAFYLCASTRDRVDYGYTFGSGTRLTVV.

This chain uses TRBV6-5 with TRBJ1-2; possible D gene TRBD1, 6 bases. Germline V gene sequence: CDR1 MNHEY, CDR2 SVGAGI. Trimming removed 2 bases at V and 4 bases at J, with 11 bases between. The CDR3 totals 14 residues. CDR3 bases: TGTGCCAGCAGTTACGGAGTGGGGGCCTATGGCTACACCTTC. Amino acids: CASSYGVGAYGYTF.

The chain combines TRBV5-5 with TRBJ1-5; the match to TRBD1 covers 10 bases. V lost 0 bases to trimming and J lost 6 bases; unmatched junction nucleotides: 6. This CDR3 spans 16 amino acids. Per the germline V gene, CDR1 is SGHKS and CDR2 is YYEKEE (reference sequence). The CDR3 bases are TGTGCCAGCAGCTTGGTAGGACAGGGGGACGGTCAGCCCCAGCATTTT. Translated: CASSLVGQGDGQPQHF. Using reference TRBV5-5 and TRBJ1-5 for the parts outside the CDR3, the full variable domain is DAGVTQSPTHLIKTRGQQVTLRCSPISGHKSVSWYQQVLGQGPQFIFQYYEKEERGRGNFPDRFSARQFPNYSSELNVNALLLGDSALYLCASSLVGQGDGQPQHFGDGTRLSIL.

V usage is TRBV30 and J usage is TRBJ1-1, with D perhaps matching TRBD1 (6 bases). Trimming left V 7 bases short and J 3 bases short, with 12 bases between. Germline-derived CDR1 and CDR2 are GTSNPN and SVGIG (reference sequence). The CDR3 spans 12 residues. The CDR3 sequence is CASHPGDTEAFF. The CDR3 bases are TGTGCCTCCCACCCAGGGGACACTGAAGCTTTCTTT.

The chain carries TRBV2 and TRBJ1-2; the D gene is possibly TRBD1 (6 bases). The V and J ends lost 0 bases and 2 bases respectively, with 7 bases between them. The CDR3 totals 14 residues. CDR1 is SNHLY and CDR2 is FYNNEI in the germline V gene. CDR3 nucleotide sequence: TGTGCCAGCAGTGAAGCTGGACAGAACTATGGCTACACCTTC. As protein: CASSEAGQNYGYTF.

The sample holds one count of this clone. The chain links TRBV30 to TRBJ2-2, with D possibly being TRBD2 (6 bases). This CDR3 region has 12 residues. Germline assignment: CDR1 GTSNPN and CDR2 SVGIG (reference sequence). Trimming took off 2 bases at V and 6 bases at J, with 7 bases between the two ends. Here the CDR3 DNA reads TGTGCCTGGAGTTGGGGGGCCGGGGAGCTGTTTTTT. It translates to CAWSWGAGELFF.

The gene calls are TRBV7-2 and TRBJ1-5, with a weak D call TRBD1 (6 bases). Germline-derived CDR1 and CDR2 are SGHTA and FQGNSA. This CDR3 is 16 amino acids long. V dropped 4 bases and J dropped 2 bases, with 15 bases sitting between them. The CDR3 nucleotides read TGTGCCAGCAGCTCGGGGGGCCCCACAGGCAATCAGCCCCAGCATTTT. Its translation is CASSSGGPTGNQPQHF. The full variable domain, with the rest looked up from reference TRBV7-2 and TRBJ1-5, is GAGVSQSPSNKVTEKGKDVELRCDPISGHTALYWYRQSLGQGLEFLIYFQGNSAPDKSGLPSDRFSAERTGGSVSTLTIQRTQQEDSAVYLCASSSGGPTGNQPQHFGDGTRLSIL.

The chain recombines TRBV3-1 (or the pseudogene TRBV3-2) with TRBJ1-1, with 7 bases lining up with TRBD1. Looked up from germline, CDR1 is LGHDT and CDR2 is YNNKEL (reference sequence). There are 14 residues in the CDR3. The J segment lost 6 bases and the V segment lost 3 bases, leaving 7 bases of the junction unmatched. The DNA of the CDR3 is TGTGCCAGCAGCCAGTCGCAGCAGGGGGCTGAAGCTTTCTTT. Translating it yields CASSQSQQGAEAFF.

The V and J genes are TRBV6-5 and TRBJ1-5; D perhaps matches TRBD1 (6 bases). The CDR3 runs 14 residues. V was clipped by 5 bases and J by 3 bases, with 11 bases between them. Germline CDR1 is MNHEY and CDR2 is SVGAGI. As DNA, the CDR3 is TGTGCCAGCAGTCCACAGGGTAACAATCAGCCCCAGCATTTT. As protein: CASSPQGNNQPQHF.

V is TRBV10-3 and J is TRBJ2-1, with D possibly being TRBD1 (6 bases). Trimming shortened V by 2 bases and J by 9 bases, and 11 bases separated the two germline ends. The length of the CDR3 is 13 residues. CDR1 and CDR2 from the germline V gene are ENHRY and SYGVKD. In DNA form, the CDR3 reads TGTGCCATCAGTGAGGTGGGGGCGGGTGAGCAGTTCTTC. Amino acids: CAISEVGAGEQFF.